This T cell receptor beta chain was captured in a study of cytomegalovirus exposure and HLA in healthy donors. General study points: Solely CMV serostatus was available to characterize immune exposure. Accurate prediction of most subjects' HLA-A and HLA-B alleles from TCR beta sequences was reported.

Primers for the PCR totalled 60 Vbeta and 13 Jbeta. Under the authors' procedure: A later analysis tallied 65 million to 85 million unique TCR beta chains, about 11 million of them shared. The assay was immunoSEQ multiplex PCR, and TCRdb's table has in-frame clones only and misses some. That table furnishes V, J and clone size, whereas the DNA furnished D and trimming. The sample spans about 160,000 clones; the ten largest clones claim around 1.2%. In regard to this clone: No antigen is known for it.

CDR1 and CDR2 from the germline V gene are SEHNR and FQNEAQ (reference sequence). J gave up 2 bases and V 5 bases, and 11 bases lay outside the gene matches. This CDR3 is built from 17 residues. The V and J genes are TRBV7-9 and TRBJ2-3; 9 positions match TRBD2. This receptor was obtained from a woman aged 60-75 years in good health and CMV-seronegative. The material sequenced was PBMCs. Written as DNA, the CDR3 is TGTGCCAGCAGCGACTCGATAGCGGGGGTGAACACAGATACGCAGTATTTT. Its protein product is CASSDSIAGVNTDTQYF.